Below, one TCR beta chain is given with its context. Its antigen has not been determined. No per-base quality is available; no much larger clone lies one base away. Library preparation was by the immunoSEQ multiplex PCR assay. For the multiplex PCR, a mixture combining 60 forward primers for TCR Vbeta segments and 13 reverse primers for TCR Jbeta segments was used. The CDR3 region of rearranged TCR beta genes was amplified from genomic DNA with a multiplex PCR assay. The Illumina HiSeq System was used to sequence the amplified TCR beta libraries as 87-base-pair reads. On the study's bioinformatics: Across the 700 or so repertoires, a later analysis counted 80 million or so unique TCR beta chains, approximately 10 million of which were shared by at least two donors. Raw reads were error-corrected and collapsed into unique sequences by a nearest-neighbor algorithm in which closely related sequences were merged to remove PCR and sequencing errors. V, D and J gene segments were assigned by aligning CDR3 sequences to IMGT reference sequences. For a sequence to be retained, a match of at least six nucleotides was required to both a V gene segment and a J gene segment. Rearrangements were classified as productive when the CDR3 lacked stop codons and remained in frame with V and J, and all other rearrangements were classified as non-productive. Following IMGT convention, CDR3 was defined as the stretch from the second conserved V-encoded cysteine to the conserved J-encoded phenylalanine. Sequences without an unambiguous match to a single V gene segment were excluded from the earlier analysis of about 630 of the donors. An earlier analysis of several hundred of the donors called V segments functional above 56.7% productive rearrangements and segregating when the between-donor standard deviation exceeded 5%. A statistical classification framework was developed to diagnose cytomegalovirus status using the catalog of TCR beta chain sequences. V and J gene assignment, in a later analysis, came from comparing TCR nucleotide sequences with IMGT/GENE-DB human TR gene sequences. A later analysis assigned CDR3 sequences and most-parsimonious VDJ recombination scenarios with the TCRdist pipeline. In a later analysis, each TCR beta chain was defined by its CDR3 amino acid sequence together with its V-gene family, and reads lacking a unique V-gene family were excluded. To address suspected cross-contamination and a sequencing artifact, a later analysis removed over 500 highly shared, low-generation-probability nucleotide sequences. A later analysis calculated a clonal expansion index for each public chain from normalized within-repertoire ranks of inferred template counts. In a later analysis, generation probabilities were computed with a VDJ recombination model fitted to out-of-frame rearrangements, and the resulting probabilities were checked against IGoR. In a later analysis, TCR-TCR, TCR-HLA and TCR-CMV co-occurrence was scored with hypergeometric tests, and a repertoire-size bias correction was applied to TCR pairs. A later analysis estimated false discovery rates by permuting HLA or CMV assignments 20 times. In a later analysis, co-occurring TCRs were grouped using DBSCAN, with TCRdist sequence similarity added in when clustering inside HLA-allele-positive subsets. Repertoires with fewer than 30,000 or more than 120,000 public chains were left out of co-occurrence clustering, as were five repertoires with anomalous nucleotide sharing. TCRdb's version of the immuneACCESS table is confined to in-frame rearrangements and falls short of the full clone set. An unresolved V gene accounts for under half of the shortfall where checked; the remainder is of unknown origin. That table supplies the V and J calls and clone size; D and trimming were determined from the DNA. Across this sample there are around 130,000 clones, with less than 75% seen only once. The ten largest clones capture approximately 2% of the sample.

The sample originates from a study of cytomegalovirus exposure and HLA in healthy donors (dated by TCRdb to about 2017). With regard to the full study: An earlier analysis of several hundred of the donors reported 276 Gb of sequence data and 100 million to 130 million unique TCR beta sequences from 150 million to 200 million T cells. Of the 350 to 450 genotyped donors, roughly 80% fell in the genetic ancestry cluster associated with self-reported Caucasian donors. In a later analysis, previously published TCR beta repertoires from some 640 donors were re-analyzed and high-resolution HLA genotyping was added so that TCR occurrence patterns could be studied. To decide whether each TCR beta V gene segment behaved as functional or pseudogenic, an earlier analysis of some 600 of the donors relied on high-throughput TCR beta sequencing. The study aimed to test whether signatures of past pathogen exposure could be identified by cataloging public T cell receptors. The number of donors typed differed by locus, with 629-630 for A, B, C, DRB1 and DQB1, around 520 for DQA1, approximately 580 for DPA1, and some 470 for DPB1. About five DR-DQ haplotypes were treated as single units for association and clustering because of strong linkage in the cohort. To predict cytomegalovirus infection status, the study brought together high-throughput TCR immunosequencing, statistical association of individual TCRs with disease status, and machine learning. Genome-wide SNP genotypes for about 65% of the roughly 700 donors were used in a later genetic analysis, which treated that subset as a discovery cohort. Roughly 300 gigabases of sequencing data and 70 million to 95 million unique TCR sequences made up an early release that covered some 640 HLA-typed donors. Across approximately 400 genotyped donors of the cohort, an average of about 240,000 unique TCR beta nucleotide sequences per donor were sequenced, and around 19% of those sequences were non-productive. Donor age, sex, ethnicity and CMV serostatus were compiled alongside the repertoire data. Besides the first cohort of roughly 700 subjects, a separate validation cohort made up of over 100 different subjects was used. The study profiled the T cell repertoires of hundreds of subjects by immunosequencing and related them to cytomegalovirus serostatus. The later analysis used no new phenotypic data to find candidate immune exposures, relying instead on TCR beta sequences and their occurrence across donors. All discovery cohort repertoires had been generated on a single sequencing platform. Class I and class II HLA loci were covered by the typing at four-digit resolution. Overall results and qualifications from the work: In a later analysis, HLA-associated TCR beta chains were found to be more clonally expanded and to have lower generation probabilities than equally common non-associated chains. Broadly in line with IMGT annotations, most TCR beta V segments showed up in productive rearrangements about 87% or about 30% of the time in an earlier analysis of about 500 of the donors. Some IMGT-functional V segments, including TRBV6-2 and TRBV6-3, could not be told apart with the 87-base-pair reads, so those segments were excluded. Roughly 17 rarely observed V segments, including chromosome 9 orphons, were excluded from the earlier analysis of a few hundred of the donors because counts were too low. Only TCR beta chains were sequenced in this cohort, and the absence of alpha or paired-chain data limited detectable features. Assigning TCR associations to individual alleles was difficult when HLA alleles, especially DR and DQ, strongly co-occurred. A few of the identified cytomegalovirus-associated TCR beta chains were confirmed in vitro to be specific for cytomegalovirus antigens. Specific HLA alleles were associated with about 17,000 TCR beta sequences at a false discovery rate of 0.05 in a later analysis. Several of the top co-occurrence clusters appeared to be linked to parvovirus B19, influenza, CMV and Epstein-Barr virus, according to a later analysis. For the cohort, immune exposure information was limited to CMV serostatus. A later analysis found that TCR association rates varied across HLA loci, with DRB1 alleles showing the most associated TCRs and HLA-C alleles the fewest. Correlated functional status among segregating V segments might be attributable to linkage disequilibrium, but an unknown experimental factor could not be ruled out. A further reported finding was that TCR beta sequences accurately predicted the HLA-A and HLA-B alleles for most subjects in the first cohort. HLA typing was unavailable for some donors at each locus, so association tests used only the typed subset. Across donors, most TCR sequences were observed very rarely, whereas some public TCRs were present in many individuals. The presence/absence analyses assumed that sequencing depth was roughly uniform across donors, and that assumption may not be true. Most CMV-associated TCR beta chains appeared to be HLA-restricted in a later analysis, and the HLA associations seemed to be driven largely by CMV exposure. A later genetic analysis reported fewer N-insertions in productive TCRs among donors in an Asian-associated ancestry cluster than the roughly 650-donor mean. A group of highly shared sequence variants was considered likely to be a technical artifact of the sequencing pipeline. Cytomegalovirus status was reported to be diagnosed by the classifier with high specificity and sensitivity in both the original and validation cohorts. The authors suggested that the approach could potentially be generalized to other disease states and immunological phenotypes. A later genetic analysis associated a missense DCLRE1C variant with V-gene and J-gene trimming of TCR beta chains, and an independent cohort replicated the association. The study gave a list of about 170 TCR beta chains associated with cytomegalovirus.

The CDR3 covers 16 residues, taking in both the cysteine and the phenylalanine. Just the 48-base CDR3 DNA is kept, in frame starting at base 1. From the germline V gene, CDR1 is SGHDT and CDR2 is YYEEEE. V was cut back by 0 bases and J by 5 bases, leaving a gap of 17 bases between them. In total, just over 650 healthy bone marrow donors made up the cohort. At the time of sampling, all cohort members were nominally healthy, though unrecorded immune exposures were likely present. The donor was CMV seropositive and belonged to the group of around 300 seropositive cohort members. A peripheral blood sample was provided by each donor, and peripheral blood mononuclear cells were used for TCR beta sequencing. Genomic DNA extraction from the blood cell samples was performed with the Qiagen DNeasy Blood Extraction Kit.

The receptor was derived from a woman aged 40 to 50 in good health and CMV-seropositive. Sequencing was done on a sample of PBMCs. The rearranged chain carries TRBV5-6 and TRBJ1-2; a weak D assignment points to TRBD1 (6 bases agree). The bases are TGTGCCAGCAGCTTGGACAGGGCCAACCTGTTTTATGGCTACACCTTC. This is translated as CASSLDRANLFYGYTF.